The 20 T cell receptor beta chains in this list originate from one sample, sequenced in a study of EBV T-cell therapy then PD-1 blockade in nasopharyngeal carcinoma. Their antigen targets remain unknown. The treatment: AdE1-LMPpoly-expanded autologous EBV-specific T-cell therapy followed by anti-PD-1 nivolumab. Using immunoSEQ multiplex PCR, the repertoire was profiled, and TCRdb retains in-frame clones only, with some absent. Of 11,000 to 15,000 clones listed, roughly 80% are singletons. This material consisted of CD8+ T cells from blood, taken around day 100 from a patient whose treatment included autologous EBV-specific T cells and nivolumab. These receptor sequences come from a man between 40 and 49 years old with nasopharyngeal carcinoma.

The chain joins TRBV15 to TRBJ2-4; the D is unclear. The V gene lost 1 base and the J gene lost 0 bases, with 22 bases spanning the gap. The germline gives CDR1 LNHNV, CDR2 YYDKDF (reference sequence). The CDR3 loop spans 20 amino acids. CDR3 sequence: CATSRVGPGPLSLAKNIQYF. The CDR3, as DNA: TGTGCCACCAGCAGAGTCGGGCCCGGACCTCTGAGTTTAGCCAAAAACATTCAGTACTTC.

The V and J genes are TRBV6-2 or TRBV6-3 and TRBJ1-5; no clear D. Trimming stripped 2 bases from V and 3 bases from J, with 11 bases between. The germline CDR1 and CDR2 sequences are MNHEY and SVGEGT. The CDR3 spans 15 residues. CDR3 residues: CASSYLPAPNQPQHF. CDR3 bases: TGTGCCAGCAGTTACCTGCCAGCCCCCAATCAGCCCCAGCATTTT.

The genes are TRBV6-5 and TRBJ2-3, with D maybe TRBD1 (5 bases). There are 13 residues in the CDR3. The V end lost 8 bases, the J end lost 4 bases, and 13 bases lay between the germline ends. CDR1 and CDR2 from the germline V gene are MNHEY and SVGAGI. CDR3 sequence: CASLSVGADTQYF. The CDR3 bases are TGTGCCAGCCTATCGGTAGGGGCAGATACGCAGTATTTT.

The V gene is TRBV23-1, the J gene TRBJ2-5, with D possibly matching TRBD1 (5 bases). TRBV23-1 is identified as an open reading frame with a role that is uncertain. V lost 5 bases and J lost 4, with 14 bases in between. This CDR3 is built from 14 residues. CDR3 residues: CASSERTIRETQYF. In DNA, the CDR3 is TGCGCCAGCAGTGAAAGGACAATTAGAGAGACCCAGTACTTC.

The rearrangement links TRBV2 to TRBJ2-5, with D possibly being TRBD1 (6 bases). There are 14 residues in the CDR3. Germline V gene sequence: CDR1 SNHLY, CDR2 FYNNEI. V gave up 2 bases and J gave up 5 bases, with 12 bases separating them. CDR3 nucleotide sequence: TGTGCCAGCAGTGAACCAGGGGTATGGGAGACCCAGTACTTC. This codes for CASSEPGVWETQYF.

This chain joins TRBV9 and TRBJ2-3; D remains ambiguous. Germline V gene data show CDR1 as SGDLS and CDR2 as YYNGEE. V dropped 4 bases and J dropped 5 bases, with 11 bases sitting between them. The CDR3 covers 13 residues. Here the CDR3 reads CASSPASRDTQYF. The DNA of the CDR3 is TGTGCCAGCAGCCCCGCTTCTAGAGATACGCAGTATTTT.

The rearrangement links TRBV6-1 to TRBJ2-3; D may be TRBD1 or TRBD2 (5 bases each). The CDR3 contains 16 residues. Germline V gene data show CDR1 as MNHNS and CDR2 as SASEGT. Trimming removed 3 bases from V and 1 base from J, with 14 bases in between. The CDR3 DNA is TGTGCCAGCAGTGATTTATTGGGACGCGGCACAGATACGCAGTATTTT. Protein sequence: CASSDLLGRGTDTQYF.

J is TRBJ2-2 and V is TRBV28; 7 nucleotides align to TRBD1. Germline V gene sequence: CDR1 MDHEN, CDR2 SYDVKM. V shed 5 bases and J 2 bases; nucleotides not matched to a gene: 8. CDR3 length equals 16 residues. CDR3 DNA: TGTGCCAGCAGTGAAACCGGGACAGTCAACACCGGGGAGCTGTTTTTT. Translation gives CASSETGTVNTGELFF.

This clone was observed a handful of times. The chain recombines TRBV2 with TRBJ2-1, with 13 bases matching TRBD2. Germline loops: CDR1 SNHLY, CDR2 FYNNEI. This CDR3 comprises 15 residues. Trimming removed 3 bases from V and 8 bases from J; junction bases left unmatched: 4. CDR3 DNA sequence: TGTGCCAGCAGTGACGGGACTAGCGGGATACATGAGCAGTTCTTC. Its translation is CASSDGTSGIHEQFF.

The chain is built from TRBV9 and TRBJ1-2; D remains unclear. The CDR3 loop spans 15 amino acids. V was shortened by 2 bases and J by 8 bases, with 19 bases between the two germline ends. Germline CDR1 and CDR2: SGDLS and YYNGEE. In DNA, the CDR3 is TGTGCCAGCAGCGTCGCTAGGGAGCCACGGGGAGGCTACACCTTC. It codes for CASSVAREPRGGYTF.

CDR3 in amino acids: CASGFSRDNEQFF. The CDR3 DNA reads as TGTGCCAGCGGGTTCTCCCGGGACAATGAGCAGTTCTTC. V usage is TRBV27 and J usage is TRBJ2-1, with no clear D. Trimming left V 8 bases short and J 5 bases short, with 13 bases between. CDR3 length: 13 amino acids. Germline-derived CDR1 and CDR2 are MNHEY and SMNVEV (reference sequence).

In its sample, this clone was seen a few times. The chain couples TRBV5-6 to TRBJ2-7; 9 nucleotides agree with TRBD2. Germline V gene lookup returns CDR1 SGHDT and CDR2 YYEEEE. The CDR3 contains 15 residues. V lost 4 bases to trimming and J lost 4 bases; unmatched junction nucleotides: 9. CDR3 sequence reads: CASSAHGTSLYEQYF. DNA for the CDR3: TGTGCCAGCAGCGCTCACGGGACTAGCTTGTACGAGCAGTACTTC.

This clone has a handful of counts. The chain is built from TRBV7-6 and TRBJ2-2; D not resolved. Trimming removed 5 bases at V and 5 bases at J, with 9 bases between. The CDR3 is made up of 13 amino acids. CDR1 SGHVS and CDR2 FNYEAQ come from the germline V gene. CDR3 nucleotide sequence: TGTGCCAGCAGCCCCGGTCTTACCGGGGAGCTGTTTTTT. Protein product: CASSPGLTGELFF.

The chain employs TRBV5-4 and TRBJ1-1; D might be TRBD1 (5 bases). The CDR3 length is 12 residues. Germline V gives CDR1 SGHNT, CDR2 YYREEE (reference sequence). Trimming took 3 bases from V and 4 from J, leaving 7 bases between them. CDR3 DNA sequence: TGTGCCAGCAGCTGGGGGGGCACTGAAGCTTTCTTT. This gives the protein CASSWGGTEAFF.

By sample share, this clone is medium-sized (0.01 to 0.1%). This chain uses TRBV7-8 with TRBJ1-1, with 7 bases that match TRBD1. The J segment lost 1 base and the V segment lost 4 bases, leaving 3 bases of the junction unmatched. The CDR3 loop spans 14 amino acids. Germline values: CDR1 SGHVS, CDR2 FQNEAQ. The CDR3 DNA reads as TGTGCCAGCAGCTCGGGACAGCCGAACACTGAAGCTTTCTTT. It yields the protein CASSSGQPNTEAFF.

The chain couples TRBV9 to TRBJ1-1, with D possibly being TRBD1 (5 bases). CDR3 length: 11 residues. Per germline, CDR1 SGDLS and CDR2 YYNGEE. The V end was cut by 0 bases, the J end by 14 bases, with 11 bases between. CDR3 amino acids: CASSVDGTVFF. DNA for the CDR3: TGTGCCAGCAGCGTAGATGGGACCGTGTTCTTT.

The count of this clone is one. The rearrangement uses TRBV4-2 and TRBJ1-1; possible D gene TRBD1, 5 bases. The CDR3 sequence is 16 residues long. Germline CDR1 is LGHNA and CDR2 is YNFKEQ. Trimming stripped 2 bases from V and 1 base from J, with 14 bases between. As DNA, the CDR3 is TGTGCCAGCAGCCAAACGGAGAGGGGCACGAACACTGAAGCTTTCTTT. Its translation is CASSQTERGTNTEAFF.

To note about this clone: The sample holds other DNA sequences that translate to the same CDR3. The rearrangement joins TRBV7-6 to TRBJ2-7; no firm D call. The CDR3 spans 13 residues. Germline values: CDR1 SGHVS, CDR2 FNYEAQ. Trimming took 5 bases from V and 3 from J, leaving 11 bases between them. The CDR3 DNA reads as TGTGCCAGCAGCCCTGGACCCAACTACGAGCAGTACTTC. Translation gives CASSPGPNYEQYF. The complete variable domain, with remaining parts taken from reference TRBV7-6 and TRBJ2-7, reads GAGVSQSPRYKVTKRGQDVALRCDPISGHVSLYWYRQALGQGPEFLTYFNYEAQQDKSGLPNDRFSAERPEGSISTLTIQRTEQRDSAMYRCASSPGPNYEQYFGPGTRLTVT.

The table lists this clone with a count of one. This chain uses TRBV5-1 with TRBJ2-6; 8 positions match TRBD1. The junction had 6 bases not matched to a gene; V was cut back by 1 base and J by 0 bases. Germline CDR1 is SGHRS and CDR2 is YFSETQ. This CDR3 contains 18 residues. The CDR3 spells CASSLNRDRISGANVLTF. The CDR3, as DNA: TGCGCCAGCAGCTTGAACCGGGACAGGATCTCTGGGGCCAACGTCCTGACTTTC.

The chain recombines TRBV5-6 with TRBJ2-3; 9 positions match TRBD1. The trim removed 4 bases at V and 5 bases at J, leaving 8 bases unmatched. CDR3 length: 15 residues. The V gene's germline CDR1 is SGHDT and CDR2 YYEEEE. The CDR3 coding sequence is TGTGCCAGCAGCGAGGCGGGACAGGGTCGAGATACGCAGTATTTT. Protein product: CASSEAGQGRDTQYF.